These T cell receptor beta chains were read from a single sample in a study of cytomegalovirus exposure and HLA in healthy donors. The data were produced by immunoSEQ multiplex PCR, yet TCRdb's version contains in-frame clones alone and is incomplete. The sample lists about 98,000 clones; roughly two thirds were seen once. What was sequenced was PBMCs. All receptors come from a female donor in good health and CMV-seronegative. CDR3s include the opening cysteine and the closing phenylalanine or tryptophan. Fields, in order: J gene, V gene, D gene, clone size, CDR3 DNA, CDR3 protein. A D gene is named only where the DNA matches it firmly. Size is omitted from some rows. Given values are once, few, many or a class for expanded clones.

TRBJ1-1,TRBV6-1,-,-,TGTGCCAGCAGTGAAGCGCTTGGAGGGACCACTGAAGCTTTCTTT,CASSEALGGTTEAFF
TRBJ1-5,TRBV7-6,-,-,TGTGCCAGCAGCTATCAGTCGGGAGCAAATCAGCCCCAGCATTTT,CASSYQSGANQPQHF
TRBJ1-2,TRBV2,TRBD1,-,TGTGCCAGCAGGAAGGGACAGGGGAGGACTAACTATGGCTACACCTTC,CASRKGQGRTNYGYTF
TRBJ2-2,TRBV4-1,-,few,TGCGCCAGCAGCCAGCCCTCCAGGGACACCGGGGAGCTGTTTTTT,CASSQPSRDTGELFF
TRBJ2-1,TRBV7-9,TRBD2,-,TGTGCCAGCAGCGTACGGGGGGGCCGGGTTGAGCAGTTCTTC,CASSVRGGRVEQFF
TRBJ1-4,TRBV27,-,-,TGTGCCAGCAGTCACGGTTGGGGGGGAATAAATGAAAAACTGTTTTTT,CASSHGWGGINEKLFF
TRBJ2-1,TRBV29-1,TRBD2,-,TGCAGCGTTGGGTCCCGACTAGCGGGAAACTACAATGAGCAGTTCTTC,CSVGSRLAGNYNEQFF
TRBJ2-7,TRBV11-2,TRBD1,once,TGTGCCAGCAGCCCGGGGACAGGGGGGACCTACGAGCAGTACTTC,CASSPGTGGTYEQYF
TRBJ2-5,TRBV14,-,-,TGTGCCAGCAGCCAGAGGGAGACCCAGTACTTC,CASSQRETQYF
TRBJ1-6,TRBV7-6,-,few,TGTGCCAGCAGCTTAGATAGAAATTCACCCCTCCACTTT,CASSLDRNSPLHF
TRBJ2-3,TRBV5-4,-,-,TGTGCCAGCAGCATAATGGCGGGCGCAGATACGCAGTATTTT,CASSIMAGADTQYF
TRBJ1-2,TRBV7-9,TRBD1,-,TGTGCCAGCAGTTCCGACAGGGCGTACACCTTC,CASSSDRAYTF
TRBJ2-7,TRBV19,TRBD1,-,TGTGCCACCAAACCGACAGGGGGCGCGGGCGAGCAGTACTTC,CATKPTGGAGEQYF
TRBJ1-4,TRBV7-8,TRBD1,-,TGTGCCAGCAGCCTTAGGACAGGGGGCGAAAAACTGTTTTTT,CASSLRTGGEKLFF
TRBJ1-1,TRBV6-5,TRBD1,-,TGTGCCAGCAGTTACTCTCAGGGGGCGCGTACTGAAGCTTTCTTT,CASSYSQGARTEAFF
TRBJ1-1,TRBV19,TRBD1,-,TGTGCCAGTTGGGGGGGACAGGTAGGACTAAAAGCTTTCTTT,CASWGGQVGLKAFF
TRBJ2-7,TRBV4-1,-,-,TGCGCCAGCAGCCAAGGCCCGGGGAAGTTCTACGAGCAGTACTTC,CASSQGPGKFYEQYF
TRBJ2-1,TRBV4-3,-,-,TGCGCCAGCAGCCAGAACAGATACTCCTACAATGAGCAGTTCTTC,CASSQNRYSYNEQFF
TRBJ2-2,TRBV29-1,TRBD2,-,TGCAGCGTTGAGTTAGGGACTAGCGGCGGCCGGGAGCTGTTTTTT,CSVELGTSGGRELFF
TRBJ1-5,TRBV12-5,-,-,TGTGCTAGTGGTTTGACGGGGGGAGGTGGGTCTAGCAATCAGCCCCAGCATTTT,CASGLTGGGGSSNQPQHF
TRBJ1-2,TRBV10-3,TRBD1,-,TGTGCCATCAGCCCGGGACAGGGGGACTATGGCTACACCTTC,CAISPGQGDYGYTF
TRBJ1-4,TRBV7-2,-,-,TGTGCCAGCAGCTTTGACAGGTCCGTAGGAAAACTGTTTTTT,CASSFDRSVGKLFF
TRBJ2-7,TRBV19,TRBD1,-,TGTGCCAGTAGTGTTGGGACAGGGGGTTCCTACGAGCAGTACTTC,CASSVGTGGSYEQYF
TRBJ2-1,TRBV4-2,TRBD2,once,TGTGCCAGCAGCCAAGATCCCGGGGGAGGGGCTGGGAATGAGCAGTTCTTC,CASSQDPGGGAGNEQFF
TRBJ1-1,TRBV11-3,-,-,TGTGCCAGCAGCTTAGACGGGGCGGGAACCACTGAAGCTTTCTTT,CASSLDGAGTTEAFF
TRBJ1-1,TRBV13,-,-,TGTGCCAGCAGCTCTCCTGAGGGGGTTGAAGCTTTCTTT,CASSSPEGVEAFF
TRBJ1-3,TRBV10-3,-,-,TGTGCCACACAGGTCGACACTTTCTCTGGAAACACCATATATTTT,CATQVDTFSGNTIYF
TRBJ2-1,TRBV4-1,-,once,TGCGCCAGCAGCCAAACCGGGAGTCCCTACAATGAGCAGTTCTTC,CASSQTGSPYNEQFF
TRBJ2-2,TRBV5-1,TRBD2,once,TGCGCCAGCAGCTTGCGGCTAGCGGGAACCGGGGAGCTGTTTTTT,CASSLRLAGTGELFF
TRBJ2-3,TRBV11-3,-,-,TGTGCCAGCAGCTTGGAGGGGATGAATACAGATACGCAGTATTTT,CASSLEGMNTDTQYF
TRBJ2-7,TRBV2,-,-,TGTGCCAGCAGTGAATCACGGAGTATTACCTACGAGCAGTACTTC,CASSESRSITYEQYF
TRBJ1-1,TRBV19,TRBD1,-,TGTGCCAGTAGTACGGGACAGGCCACTGAAGCTTTCTTT,CASSTGQATEAFF
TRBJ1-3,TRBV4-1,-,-,TGCGCCAGCAGCCGGTTCGGGGGGCAACCTGGAAACACCATATATTTT,CASSRFGGQPGNTIYF